These 31 T cell receptor beta chains were sequenced from one sample in a study of T cells after yellow fever vaccination. TCRdb itself ran the 5' RACE reads through MiXCR, one entry per CDR3 protein. Of 200,000 or so distinct CDR3 sequences detected, over 6.5% appear once; the ten largest clones hold 1% to 1.2%. The sequenced sample was CD4+ T cells sorted from PBMCs, obtained on the day of the yellow fever booster vaccination. The receptors originated from a man under 40 who received the YFV17D yellow fever vaccine.

The chain couples TRBV6-5 to TRBJ1-1; D is undetermined. This CDR3 is 11 amino acids long. The germline V gene has CDR1 MNHEY and CDR2 SVGAGI. V lost 9 bases and J lost 8, with 13 bases in between. Here the CDR3 reads CASRTGTEAFF. The DNA of the CDR3 is TGTGCCAGTAGGACGGGAACCGAAGCTTTCTTT.

There are many counts of this clonotype. The chain has TRBV7-9 and TRBJ2-6; D not certain. Trimming removed 2 bases at V and 4 bases at J, with 9 bases between. The germline V gene has CDR1 SEHNR and CDR2 FQNEAQ (reference sequence). The CDR3 totals 15 residues. The CDR3 nucleotides are TGTGCCAGCAGCTTAAAAGGGTCCGGGGCCAACGTCCTGACTTTC. Translating it yields CASSLKGSGANVLTF.

Points on this clonotype: A much larger clone sits a single nucleotide away, making a read error possible. V gene TRBV5-1 combines with J gene TRBJ2-3; D gene uncertain. Germline values: CDR1 SGHRS, CDR2 YFSETQ. Trimming pared 6 bases from V and 4 bases from J, leaving 12 bases between. This CDR3 has 13 amino acids. CDR3 nucleotides: TGCGCCAGCATCACGGCAATGGCAGATACGCAGTATTTT. Protein: CASITAMADTQYF.

This clonotype appeared many times. The rearrangement uses TRBV10-3 and TRBJ2-4; no clear D. Germline values: CDR1 ENHRY, CDR2 SYGVKD. The length of the CDR3 is 15 residues. Trimming took off 6 bases at V and 0 bases at J, with 12 bases between the two ends. The CDR3 DNA follows: TGTGCCATCAGCCGCTCCGACGGAGCCAAAAACATTCAGTACTTC. It codes for CAISRSDGAKNIQYF.

This clonotype was detected ten times or more. This rearrangement joins TRBV6-2 or TRBV6-3 to TRBJ1-5; no reliable D call. The CDR3 has 13 residues. The V gene lost 0 bases and the J gene lost 3 bases, with 3 bases spanning the gap. Per the germline V gene, CDR1 is MNHEY and CDR2 is SVGEGT. The CDR3 nucleotides read TGTGCCAGCAGTTACTCAACCAATCAGCCCCAGCATTTT. It translates to CASSYSTNQPQHF.

This clonotype was detected ten times or more. The V call is TRBV4-3, the J call TRBJ1-5, with D tentatively TRBD1 (5 bases). Trimming cost V 0 bases and J 2 bases, with 11 bases left between them. The CDR3 totals 16 residues. Germline values: CDR1 LGHNA, CDR2 YSLEER. Here the CDR3 DNA reads TGCGCCAGCAGCCAAGACAGGGTTCGACGCAATCAGCCCCAGCATTTT. Amino acid sequence: CASSQDRVRRNQPQHF.

This clonotype showed up just a few times. The chain carries TRBV20-1 and TRBJ2-1; D is perhaps TRBD2 (6 bases). The CDR3 runs to 15 residues. The V end lost 0 bases, the J end lost 7 bases, and 16 bases lay between the germline ends. Per the germline V gene, CDR1 is DFQATT and CDR2 is SNEGSKA (reference sequence). The CDR3 sequence is CSARDRGRRGNEQFF. The CDR3 nucleotides are TGCAGTGCTAGAGATCGGGGGAGGAGAGGGAATGAGCAGTTCTTC.

The sample holds a few counts of this clonotype. The chain joins TRBV20-1 to TRBJ2-7; D uncertain. The germline V gene encodes CDR1 DFQATT and CDR2 SNEGSKA (reference sequence). The CDR3 has 12 residues. The ends were cut back, 4 bases at V and 2 bases at J, with 9 bases in the middle. DNA for the CDR3: TGCAGTGCTATAACCAGTACCTACGAGCAGTACTTC. Its protein product is CSAITSTYEQYF.

J is TRBJ1-2 and V is TRBV20-1, with 9 bases lining up with TRBD1. The CDR3 has 16 residues. V lost 1 base and J lost 1; bases outside the gene matches: 7. The germline gives CDR1 DFQATT, CDR2 SNEGSKA (reference sequence). The CDR3 DNA sequence: TGCAGTGCTAGAGGGGCAGGGACAGGGAATAACTATGGCTACACCTTC. Translating gives CSARGAGTGNNYGYTF.

This clonotype has more than one count but fewer than ten. The CDR3, as DNA: TGTGCCAGCTCGCCGGCTCTATTTAGTACTTCGAACACCGGGGAGCTGTTTTTT. Encoded protein: CASSPALFSTSNTGELFF. The rearrangement joins TRBV18 to TRBJ2-2; unclear D gene. Trimming took 6 bases from V and 0 from J, leaving 20 bases between them. From germline, CDR1 is KGHSH and CDR2 LQKENI. CDR3 size: 18 residues.

J is TRBJ1-5 and V is TRBV20-1; no reliable D call. This CDR3 spans 13 amino acids. V was cut by 3 bases and J by 4 bases, with 10 bases left in between. CDR1 is DFQATT, CDR2 SNEGSKA, per germline (reference sequence). CDR3 bases: TGCAGTGCTAGTCCCACTTCGAATCAGCCCCAGCATTTT. Residues: CSASPTSNQPQHF.

This clonotype was seen a handful of times. J is TRBJ2-6 and V is TRBV5-1; D remains ambiguous. Germline CDR1 is SGHRS and CDR2 is YFSETQ. Trimming cost V 1 base and J 2 bases, with 7 bases left between them. The CDR3 extends over 15 amino acids. The CDR3 loop reads CASSLKGTGANVLTF. CDR3 coding DNA: TGCGCCAGCAGCTTGAAAGGAACTGGGGCCAACGTCCTGACTTTC.

The V and J genes are TRBV7-2 and TRBJ1-5; possibly TRBD1 for D (5 bases). V dropped 1 base and J dropped 11 bases, with 12 bases sitting between them. The length of the CDR3 is 13 residues. Germline V gene sequence: CDR1 SGHTA, CDR2 FQGNSA. The CDR3 coding sequence is TGTGCCAGCAGCTTAGAGGCGGTGGGGGCCCAGCATTTT. This translates into CASSLEAVGAQHF.

This clonotype was counted ten times or more. The chain carries TRBV20-1 and TRBJ2-5; D not resolved. Germline values: CDR1 DFQATT, CDR2 SNEGSKA (reference sequence). Trimming removed 4 bases at V and 2 bases at J, with 8 bases between. The CDR3 has 12 residues. The CDR3 loop reads CSAIARQETQYF. The CDR3 bases are TGCAGTGCTATAGCAAGACAAGAGACCCAGTACTTC.

This clonotype appeared a few times. This chain uses TRBV7-8 with TRBJ2-7; D is possibly TRBD2 (5 bases). Germline V gene sequence: CDR1 SGHVS, CDR2 FQNEAQ. V lost 5 bases to trimming and J lost 7 bases, with 18 bases between them. There are 14 residues in the CDR3. The CDR3 nucleotides are TGTGCCAGCAGCGTAGGAGGTCTGGTGAAAGAGCAGTACTTC. The encoded protein is CASSVGGLVKEQYF.

The chain recombines TRBV12-3 or TRBV12-4 with TRBJ2-1, with D perhaps TRBD2 (6 bases). V lost 4 bases to trimming and J lost 2 bases, with 9 bases between them. The CDR3 runs to 14 residues. The CDR3 DNA follows: TGTGCCAGCAGTTCTAGCGCAGCCTACAATGAGCAGTTCTTC. It yields the protein CASSSSAAYNEQFF.

This clonotype was observed many times. The DNA of the CDR3 is TGTGCCAGCAGTTACGACAGGTTTACCTACGAGCAGTACTTC. Protein product: CASSYDRFTYEQYF. V gene TRBV6-5 combines with J gene TRBJ2-7, with D possibly being TRBD1 (6 bases). CDR3 length: 14 residues. CDR1 MNHEY and CDR2 SVGAGI come from the germline V gene. With 2 bases removed from V and 2 bases from J, the gap between germline ends came to 10 bases.

This clonotype was observed at least ten times. The V gene is TRBV7-3, the J gene TRBJ2-1; D is unclear. The CDR3 sequence is 14 residues long. Trimming cost V 1 base and J 5 bases, with 9 bases left between them. From germline, CDR1 is SGHTA and CDR2 FQGTGA. CDR3 amino acids: CASSLSFQDNEQFF. CDR3 coding DNA: TGTGCCAGCAGCTTAAGTTTCCAGGACAATGAGCAGTTCTTC.

This clonotype occurred many times. This rearrangement joins TRBV27 to TRBJ2-5; possible D gene TRBD2, 6 bases. The V gene's germline CDR1 is MNHEY and CDR2 SMNVEV (reference sequence). Trimming pared 10 bases from V and 0 bases from J, leaving 12 bases between. The CDR3 extends over 13 amino acids. CDR3 residues: CATGTLDQETQYF. CDR3 coding DNA: TGTGCCACAGGGACTTTAGACCAAGAGACCCAGTACTTC.

This clonotype was counted many times. J is TRBJ1-1 and V is TRBV28; D is undetermined. CDR3 length: 20 amino acids. Germline CDR1 and CDR2: MDHEN and SYDVKM. The V gene lost 3 bases and the J gene lost 3 bases, with 29 bases spanning the gap. For the CDR3, the DNA is TGTGCCAGCAGTTTTCGTCCGGGTGGTAGGAAGAGGAGATTAGACACTGAAGCTTTCTTT. Its protein is CASSFRPGGRKRRLDTEAFF.

The chain links TRBV18 to TRBJ2-7; TRBD2 matches at 7 bases. V lost 2 bases, J lost 2 bases, and 6 bases stayed unmatched. This CDR3 region has 15 residues. Germline V gene lookup returns CDR1 KGHSH and CDR2 LQKENI. This CDR3 is CASSPSQRDPYEQYF. In nucleotides, the CDR3 is TGTGCCAGCTCACCAAGCCAGCGGGACCCCTACGAGCAGTACTTC.

The chain has TRBV4-3 and TRBJ2-2, with 7 bases fitting TRBD1. J gave up 4 bases and V 1 base, and 9 bases lay outside the gene matches. The CDR3 length is 17 residues. Per the germline V gene, CDR1 is LGHNA and CDR2 is YSLEER. CDR3 sequence: CASSQGLGTASTGELFF. The CDR3 DNA reads as TGCGCCAGCAGCCAAGGGTTGGGGACAGCTTCCACCGGGGAGCTGTTTTTT.

This clonotype was seen a few times. The chain couples TRBV7-9 to TRBJ2-5; 9 nucleotides agree with TRBD2. Trimming at V came to 3 bases and at J to 3 bases, leaving 2 bases not matched to a gene. The CDR3 is 14 amino acids. Per the germline V gene, CDR1 is SEHNR and CDR2 is FQNEAQ (reference sequence). CDR3 residues: CASSFLAGEETQYF. The CDR3 nucleotides read TGTGCCAGCAGCTTTTTAGCGGGAGAAGAGACCCAGTACTTC.

Comment on this clonotype: At one of its ends the junction is not consistent with the germline gene, which may arise from a read error. CDR3: CCAWTSGSQSSYNEQFF. The DNA of the CDR3 is TGCTGTGCTTGGACTAGCGGGAGTCAGAGCTCGTACAATGAGCAGTTCTTC. The rearrangement uses TRBV20-1 and TRBJ2-1; TRBD2 matches 13 bases. CDR3 length equals 17 residues. From germline, CDR1 is DFQATT and CDR2 SNEGSKA (reference sequence).

This clonotype showed up just a few times. The rearrangement links TRBV18 to TRBJ1-2; no clear D gene. This CDR3 spans 12 amino acids. V lost 4 bases to trimming and J lost 8 bases, with 11 bases between them. CDR1 and CDR2 from the germline V gene are KGHSH and LQKENI. DNA for the CDR3: TGTGCCAGCTCACTGGACGCCCGGGGCTACACCTTC. It specifies CASSLDARGYTF.

This clonotype was counted only a few times. The V gene is TRBV5-1, the J gene TRBJ2-1, with no clear D. Germline-derived CDR1 and CDR2 are SGHRS and YFSETQ. The CDR3 contains 15 residues. Trimming cost V 4 bases and J 3 bases, with 14 bases left between them. CDR3 bases: TGCGCCAGCAGCCCCAACTCGGGCCGCTACAATGAGCAGTTCTTC. It specifies CASSPNSGRYNEQFF.

A remark on this clonotype: A much larger clone sits a single nucleotide away, making a read error possible. The J gene is TRBJ2-7, the V gene TRBV20-1, with D perhaps matching TRBD2 (5 bases). The CDR3 runs 14 residues. The V gene lost 6 bases and the J gene lost 0 bases, with 15 bases spanning the gap. CDR1 DFQATT and CDR2 SNEGSKA come from the germline V gene (reference sequence). The CDR3 DNA follows: TGCAGTGCCCACGCTCCGGGATCCTCCTACGAGCAGTACTTC. It codes for CSAHAPGSSYEQYF.

The genes are TRBV19 and TRBJ2-7; 10 bases are a match to TRBD1. The CDR3 totals 15 residues. V shed 5 bases, J shed 2 bases, and the junction held 6 bases outside the gene matches. CDR1 LNHDA and CDR2 SQIVND come from the germline V gene (reference sequence). CDR3 sequence (DNA): TGTGCCAGTAGTTCGGGCGGACAGGGGGCCTACGAGCAGTACTTC. Protein product: CASSSGGQGAYEQYF.

The chain is built from TRBV5-1 and TRBJ2-3, with no clear D. CDR3 length equals 14 residues. Germline V gene sequence: CDR1 SGHRS, CDR2 YFSETQ. The V gene lost 3 bases and the J gene lost 2 bases, with 10 bases spanning the gap. DNA for the CDR3: TGCGCCAGCAGCTACGGACCAGACACAGATACGCAGTATTTT. Protein sequence: CASSYGPDTDTQYF.

This chain links TRBV5-1 with TRBJ2-5, with D perhaps assigned TRBD1 or TRBD2 (5 bases each). V was pared by 4 bases and J by 0 bases, with 13 bases between. CDR1 is SGHRS and CDR2 is YFSETQ in the germline V gene. The CDR3 sequence is 15 residues long. In nucleotides, the CDR3 is TGCGCCAGCAGCCTCTCCGGGGCGTACCAAGAGACCCAGTACTTC. Translating gives CASSLSGAYQETQYF. Complete variable domain (other parts from reference TRBV5-1 and TRBJ2-5): KAGVTQTPRYLIKTRGQQVTLSCSPISGHRSVSWYQQTPGQGLQFLFEYFSETQRNKGNFPGRFSGRQFSNSRSEMNVSTLELGDSALYLCASSLSGAYQETQYFGPGTRLLVL.

In this sample, this clonotype turned up a few times. The rearrangement joins TRBV7-3 to TRBJ2-3; 7 positions match TRBD1. The junction had 4 bases not matched to a gene; V was cut back by 1 base and J by 3 bases. CDR1 is SGHTA and CDR2 is FQGTGA in the germline V gene. The CDR3 runs 15 residues. This CDR3 reads CASSLNSRGTDTQYF. The CDR3 region has the DNA TGTGCCAGCAGCTTAAATTCCAGGGGGACAGATACGCAGTATTTT.